This T cell receptor (beta chain) emerged from a study of monozygotic twins with inflammatory bowel disease (dated by TCRdb to between 2019 and 2020). Context from the whole study: The full study comprised 28 monozygotic twin pairs: nine German pairs (four IBD-concordant, five IBD-discordant) and 19 IBD-discordant Danish pairs. The search for disease-associated traits relied mainly on comparing, within discordant pairs, IBD patients with their genetically identical healthy co-twins. Each individual had, on average, about 151 000 unique TCRalpha sequences and 181 000 unique TCRbeta sequences available for analysis.

Concerning this clonotype itself: Its antigen is unknown.

The protocol used for the library was 5' RACE. For each TCR library, approximately 3,700 ng of total RNA was used. cDNA was synthesized with SMARTScribe reverse transcriptase in eight separate reactions per sample. During cDNA synthesis, template switching introduced unique molecular identifiers that contained a 6-nucleotide sample barcode. TCRalpha and TCRbeta cDNA was amplified by two nested PCRs of 16 and 9 cycles, with bead purification after each PCR. Before amplification, the cDNA was both treated with uracil DNA-glycosylase and purified with the QIAquick PCR purification kit. The second PCR was the step at which Illumina TruSeq-compatible adapters and sample-specific barcodes were added. Library quality and concentration were checked on TapeStation and Qubit, and libraries were pooled at approximately 5 ng each. Sequencing of the pooled libraries was done on an Illumina HiSeq2500 single-index Rapid Run using custom sequencing primers and 2 x 100 bp reads. Concerning the study's data processing: UMI-based consensus assembly with MiGEC version 1.2.6 was used to correct PCR and sequencing errors. MiXCR version 2.1.1 was used to carry out V(D)J alignment, clonotype assembly and CDR3 extraction. Gene usage, clonotype sharing and MAIT/NKT TCR abundance were normalised by analysing the top 1000, 10 000 and 20 000 clonotypes per sample. After downsampling to 27 000 UMIs, diversity was calculated as the inverse Simpson index using the vegan R package. Paired Mann-Whitney U tests were applied to discordant twin pairs, with Benjamini-Hochberg correction for multiple testing. Based on TCRdb reprocessing of the reads, there is one entry per CDR3 protein sequence, and DNA is missing. These V and J calls derive from TCRdb rather than the authors' analysis. The sample table gives about 330,000 distinct CDR3 sequences. The ten largest make up over 2% of the sample.

From the germline V gene, CDR1 is MGHRA and CDR2 is YSYEKL. Inclusive of the bounding cysteine and phenylalanine, the CDR3 is 13 residues long. Only the protein is on record. From each donor, an approximately 2.5 ml peripheral blood sample was drawn into PAXgene tubes and stored at -80 degrees C. Without T cell sorting, total RNA was isolated from whole blood using the PAXgene blood miRNA kit on an automated QIAcube. Deep TCRalpha and TCRbeta repertoire profiling with unique molecular barcoding was performed on peripheral blood of monozygotic twin pairs concordant or discordant for inflammatory bowel disease. For every twin pair, smoking habits were documented, and each individual was categorised as a current, former or never smoker. Broader findings and caveats from the paper: Compared with healthy twins, IBD patients had fewer clonotypes in common with other individuals, a difference most pronounced in patients showing signs of disease activity. The results gave no support for a single strong signal or clonotype linked to IBD. Concordant and discordant twins showed no difference in repertoire similarity, possibly because of limited statistical power. IBD patients had lower TCRbeta repertoire diversity, measured by the inverse Simpson index, than their healthy co-twins. Differing immunosuppressive treatments among patients may have added background noise and inter-individual variability to the repertoires. Distinction between different T cell subtypes could not be achieved in the analysis.

Sequencing input: blood. The chain couples TRBV4-1 to TRBJ2-5; as DNA is missing, the TRBD1 call by TCRdb cannot be tested. This sequence originates from a human donor with ulcerative colitis or Crohn's disease, or a healthy co-twin of an affected twin (not recorded which). The CDR3 amino acid sequence is: CASSQTGRETQYF.